The rows below give T cell receptor beta chains drawn from one sample of a study of graft-versus-host responses after intestinal transplantation. Here immunoSEQ multiplex PCR was the method, and the copy in TCRdb shows in-frame clones only, minus some. The sample includes about 4,700 clones, 25% to 30% of them seen just once. The sample in question was alloreactive CD8+ T cells from a mixed lymphocyte reaction culture, obtained before transplantation. Receptors were obtained from a human patient who was an organ donor for intestinal transplantation. CDR3s include the opening cysteine and the closing phenylalanine or tryptophan. A D gene is named only where the DNA matches it firmly. A clone size is listed for some rows: how often the clone was seen (once, few, many), or a class if it is expanded.

size,J,D,V,DNA,CDR3
few,TRBJ2-5,TRBD2,TRBV4-2,TGTGCCAGCAGCCAAGGGACTAGCGGGGGGGCCCCAGAGACCCAGTACTTC,CASSQGTSGGAPETQYF
once,TRBJ1-5,-,TRBV30,TGTATCGGGAAGAATCAGCCCCAGCATTTT,CIGKNQPQHF
few,TRBJ2-1,-,TRBV7-9,TGTGCCAGCAGCTTAGGAGGAGATGAGCAGTTCTTC,CASSLGGDEQFF
few,TRBJ2-1,TRBD2,TRBV5-4,TGTGCCAGCAGCCTGGGATCACTAGCGGGGGGGCCCAATGAGCAGTTCTTC,CASSLGSLAGGPNEQFF
-,TRBJ1-5,-,TRBV7-8,TGTGCCAGCAGCTTAGATCCGGGTCGGGTAGTCCCCAATCAGCCCCAGCATTTT,CASSLDPGRVVPNQPQHF
medium-sized,TRBJ2-1,TRBD1,TRBV6-5,TGTGCCAGCAATCTCTCCCCAGGGGGCAATGAGCAGTTCTTC,CASNLSPGGNEQFF
-,TRBJ2-1,-,TRBV10-3,TGTGCCATCAGTGACCGGGGTTCCCTCACGTTCTTC,CAISDRGSLTFF
few,TRBJ1-5,-,TRBV7-8,TGTGCCAGCAGCTTGGGCCCCCGGGGTCAGCCCCAGCATTTT,CASSLGPRGQPQHF
-,TRBJ2-1,-,TRBV4-1,TGCGCCAGCAGCCCCTTTACAGGGGAGCAGTTCTTC,CASSPFTGEQFF
few,TRBJ2-3,TRBD2,TRBV7-2,TGTGCCAGCAGCGCACCGGGACTAGCGGAAGATACGCAGTATTTT,CASSAPGLAEDTQYF
few,TRBJ2-2,TRBD2,TRBV4-2,TGTGCCAGCAGCCCTACAGTCGGACTAGCGGGGGGCACCGGGGAGCTGTTTTTT,CASSPTVGLAGGTGELFF
few,TRBJ2-2,TRBD2,TRBV6-4,TGTGCCAGCAGTGATCCATCCGAGGCGGGGGGGATCCCCGGGGAGCTGTTTTTT,CASSDPSEAGGIPGELFF
-,TRBJ1-5,-,TRBV11-2,TGTGCCAGCAGCTCACCAGGGGATAGCAATCAGCCCCAGCATTTT,CASSSPGDSNQPQHF
medium-sized,TRBJ2-2,-,TRBV10-3,TGTGCCATCAGTGAGTCCTGGGACTTCAACACCGGGGAGCTGTTTTTT,CAISESWDFNTGELFF
few,TRBJ1-5,TRBD1,TRBV6-5,TGTGCCAGCAGTTACAGTTGGGGACAGGGCAATCAGCCCCAGCATTTT,CASSYSWGQGNQPQHF
-,TRBJ1-3,-,TRBV30,TGTGCCTGGAGTATCGGGACACGCTCTGGAAACACCATATATTTT,CAWSIGTRSGNTIYF
few,TRBJ1-6,-,TRBV6-1,TGTGCCAGCTGGCAGGCCAGTTCACCCCTCCACTTT,CASWQASSPLHF
-,TRBJ2-6,-,TRBV4-1,TGCGCCAGCAGCCAAGAGACAGGTGCCTTATCTGGGGCCAACGTCCTGACTTTC,CASSQETGALSGANVLTF
-,TRBJ2-1,TRBD2,TRBV6-1,TGTGCCAGCAGTGATGAGCGGGGAGGTTTTGAGCAGTTCTTC,CASSDERGGFEQFF
-,TRBJ1-3,-,TRBV5-6,TGTGCCAGCAGCTTGGTGGAGGCCACCTCTGGAAACACCATATATTTT,CASSLVEATSGNTIYF
-,TRBJ2-1,TRBD2,TRBV4-2,TGTGCCAGCAGCCAAGGACTAGCGAAATACAATGAGCAGTTCTTC,CASSQGLAKYNEQFF
many,TRBJ2-3,TRBD1,TRBV7-9,TGTGCCAGCAGCTCATCGACAGGGGAAACAGATACGCAGTATTTT,CASSSSTGETDTQYF
-,TRBJ2-2,TRBD2,TRBV19,TGTGCCAGAACCTCGCCCCGGAGTAGCGGGGGGTGTTCCGGGGAGCTGTTTTTT,CARTSPRSSGGCSGELFF
many,TRBJ1-2,-,TRBV21-1,TGTGCCAGCACCGGGGACAGGGACTCTAACTATGGCTACACCTTC,CASTGDRDSNYGYTF
few,TRBJ2-1,TRBD2,TRBV18,TGTGCCAGCTCACAGACTAGCGGGGGAAACAATGAGCAGTTCTTC,CASSQTSGGNNEQFF
few,TRBJ1-2,-,TRBV4-3,TGCGCCAGCAGCCAAGGTCGGGACAATCGTGGCTACACCTTC,CASSQGRDNRGYTF
medium-sized,TRBJ1-2,TRBD1,TRBV4-3,TGCGCCAGCAGCCAAGATGAAAGGGGGCCCAGGAGCTACACCTTC,CASSQDERGPRSYTF
-,TRBJ2-3,TRBD2,TRBV28,TGTGCCAGCAGACCCACGGGGACTAGCGGATTCACAGATACGCAGTATTTT,CASRPTGTSGFTDTQYF
-,TRBJ2-2,TRBD1,TRBV7-8,TGTGCCAGCAGAGAACCGGGACAGGGGGCGAGCACCGGGGAGCTGTTTTTT,CASREPGQGASTGELFF
few,TRBJ2-3,TRBD1,TRBV6-5,TGTGCCAGCAGTTACGGGACAGTCCCTCTGCAGTATTTT,CASSYGTVPLQYF
medium-sized,TRBJ2-1,-,TRBV29-1,TGCAGCGTTGAACCCCTCTGGGACGGGGGGCGAAACAATGAGCAGTTCTTC,CSVEPLWDGGRNNEQFF
-,TRBJ1-6,TRBD1,TRBV6-5,TGTGCCAGCAGTCACACCGAGACAGGGTATTCACCCCTCCACTTT,CASSHTETGYSPLHF
few,TRBJ2-3,TRBD2,TRBV27,TGTGCCAGCAGTTTCGGACTAGATGGGGATACGCAGTATTTT,CASSFGLDGDTQYF
-,TRBJ2-6,-,TRBV5-1,TGCGCCAGCAGCTTTTTCCACGGGTCTGGGGCCAACGTCCTGACTTTC,CASSFFHGSGANVLTF
-,TRBJ2-5,TRBD2,TRBV13,TGTGCCAGCAGCTCGGGAGGGGGGACCCAGTACTTC,CASSSGGGTQYF
-,TRBJ2-2,TRBD1,TRBV28,TGTGCCAGCAGTTTAACCGGACAGGGAGGATGGACCGGGGAGCTGTTTTTT,CASSLTGQGGWTGELFF
few,TRBJ2-4,TRBD2,TRBV5-4,TGTGCCAGCAGGGAGGGCCCCGGCGGACTAGCGGGGGGGCAAAACATTCAGTACTTC,CASREGPGGLAGGQNIQYF
few,TRBJ2-1,-,TRBV7-2,TGTGCCAGCAGCTTACTGACTTCATACAATGAGCAGTTCTTC,CASSLLTSYNEQFF
-,TRBJ1-5,-,TRBV25-1,TGTGCCAGCAGTTCGAGCCATTTGTATCAGCCCCAGCATTTT,CASSSSHLYQPQHF
few,TRBJ1-3,-,TRBV10-3,TGTGCCATCAGTGAGGCCCCAAAGGGGATCTTCTCTGGAAACACCATATATTTT,CAISEAPKGIFSGNTIYF
-,TRBJ2-3,TRBD2,TRBV5-6,TGTGCCAGCAGCTTGACTAGCGGGGAAGGTTGGGACACAGATACGCAGTATTTT,CASSLTSGEGWDTDTQYF
medium-sized,TRBJ1-4,TRBD1,TRBV4-1,TGCGCCAGCAGCCACCTAGGACAGGGGGCGAGTGAAAAACTGTTTTTT,CASSHLGQGASEKLFF
-,TRBJ2-1,TRBD1,TRBV10-3,TGTGCCATCAGAAGCCGACAGGGCATCTACAATGAGCAGTTCTTC,CAIRSRQGIYNEQFF
-,TRBJ1-1,-,TRBV5-4,TGTGCCAGCAGCTTGGGGGGCAGCTTTGAAGCTTTCTTT,CASSLGGSFEAFF
medium-sized,TRBJ2-3,-,TRBV15,TGTGCCACCAGCGGTCGGAGGGATTTGGCAGATACGCAGTATTTT,CATSGRRDLADTQYF